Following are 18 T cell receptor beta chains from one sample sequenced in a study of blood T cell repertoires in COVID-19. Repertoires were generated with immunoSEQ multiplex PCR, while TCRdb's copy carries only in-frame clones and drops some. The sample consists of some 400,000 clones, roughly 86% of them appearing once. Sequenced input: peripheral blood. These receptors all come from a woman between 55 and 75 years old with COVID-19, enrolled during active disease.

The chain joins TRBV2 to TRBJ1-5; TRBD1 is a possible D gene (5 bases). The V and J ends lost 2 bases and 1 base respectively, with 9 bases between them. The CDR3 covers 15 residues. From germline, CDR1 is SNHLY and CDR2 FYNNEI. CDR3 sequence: CASSEIRQSNQPQHF. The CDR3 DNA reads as TGTGCCAGCAGTGAAATACGACAGAGCAATCAGCCCCAGCATTTT. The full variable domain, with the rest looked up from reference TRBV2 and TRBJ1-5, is EPEVTQTPSHQVTQMGQEVILRCVPISNHLYFYWYRQILGQKVEFLVSFYNNEISEKSEIFDDQFSVERPDGSNFTLKIRSTKLEDSAMYFCASSEIRQSNQPQHFGDGTRLSIL.

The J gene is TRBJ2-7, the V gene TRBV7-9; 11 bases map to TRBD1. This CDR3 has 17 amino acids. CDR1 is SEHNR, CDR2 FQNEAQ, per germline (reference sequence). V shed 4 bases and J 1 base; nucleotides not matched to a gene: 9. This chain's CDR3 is CASSYILGTGGSYEQYF. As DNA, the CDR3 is TGTGCCAGCAGCTACATTCTCGGGACAGGGGGGTCCTACGAGCAGTACTTC.

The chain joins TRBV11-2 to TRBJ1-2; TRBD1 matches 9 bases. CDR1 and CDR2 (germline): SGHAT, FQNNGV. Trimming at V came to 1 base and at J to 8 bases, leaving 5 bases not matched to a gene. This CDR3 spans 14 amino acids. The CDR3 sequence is CASSLVQGARGYTF. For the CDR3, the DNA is TGTGCCAGCAGCTTAGTACAGGGGGCGCGGGGCTACACCTTC.

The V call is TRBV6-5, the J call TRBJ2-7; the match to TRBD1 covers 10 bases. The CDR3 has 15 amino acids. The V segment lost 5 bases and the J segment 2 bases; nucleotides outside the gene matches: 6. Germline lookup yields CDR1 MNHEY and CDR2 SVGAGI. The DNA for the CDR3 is TGTGCCAGCAGTATTCGGACAGGGGGTCCCTACGAGCAGTACTTC. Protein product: CASSIRTGGPYEQYF.

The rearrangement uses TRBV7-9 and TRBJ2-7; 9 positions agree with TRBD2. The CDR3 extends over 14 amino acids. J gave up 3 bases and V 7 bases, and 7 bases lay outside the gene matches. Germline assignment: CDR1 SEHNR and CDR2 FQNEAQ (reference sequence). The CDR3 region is CASNGAGGNYEQYF. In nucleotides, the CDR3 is TGTGCCAGCAATGGAGCGGGGGGCAACTACGAGCAGTACTTC.

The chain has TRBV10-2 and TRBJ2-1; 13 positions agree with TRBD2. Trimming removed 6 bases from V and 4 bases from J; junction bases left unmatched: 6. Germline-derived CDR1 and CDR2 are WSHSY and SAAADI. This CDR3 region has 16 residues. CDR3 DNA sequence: TGCGCCAGCAGGGAGACTAGCGGGGGGAAATACAATGAGCAGTTCTTC. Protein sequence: CASRETSGGKYNEQFF.

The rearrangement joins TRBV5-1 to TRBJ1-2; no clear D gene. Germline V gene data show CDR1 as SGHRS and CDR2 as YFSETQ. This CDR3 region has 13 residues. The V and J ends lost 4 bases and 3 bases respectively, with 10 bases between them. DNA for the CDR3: TGCGCCAGCAGCCTAGGACTCGACTATGGCTACACCTTC. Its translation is CASSLGLDYGYTF.

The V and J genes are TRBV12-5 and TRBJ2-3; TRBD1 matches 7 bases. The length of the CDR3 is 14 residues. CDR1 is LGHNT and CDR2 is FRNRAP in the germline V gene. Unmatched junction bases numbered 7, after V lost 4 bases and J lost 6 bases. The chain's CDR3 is CASGYTGADDTQYF. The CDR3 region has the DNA TGTGCTAGTGGTTATACAGGGGCCGACGATACGCAGTATTTT.

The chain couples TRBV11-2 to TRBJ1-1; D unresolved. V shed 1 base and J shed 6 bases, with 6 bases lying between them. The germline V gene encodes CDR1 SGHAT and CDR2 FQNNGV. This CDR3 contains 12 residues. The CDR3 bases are TGTGCCAGCAGCTTAGTCCCGGCTGAAGCTTTCTTT. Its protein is CASSLVPAEAFF.

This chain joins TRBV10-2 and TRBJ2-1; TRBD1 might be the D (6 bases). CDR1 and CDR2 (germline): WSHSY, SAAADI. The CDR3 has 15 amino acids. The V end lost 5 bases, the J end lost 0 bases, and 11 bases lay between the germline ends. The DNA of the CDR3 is TGCGCCAGCAGTACAGGGAGCCACTCCTACAATGAGCAGTTCTTC. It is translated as CASSTGSHSYNEQFF.

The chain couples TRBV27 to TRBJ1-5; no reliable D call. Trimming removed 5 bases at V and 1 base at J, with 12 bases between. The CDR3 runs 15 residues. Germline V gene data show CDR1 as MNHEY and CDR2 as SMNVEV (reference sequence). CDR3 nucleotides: TGTGCCAGCAGTGCCTTGATGGGCAGCAATCAGCCCCAGCATTTT. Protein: CASSALMGSNQPQHF.

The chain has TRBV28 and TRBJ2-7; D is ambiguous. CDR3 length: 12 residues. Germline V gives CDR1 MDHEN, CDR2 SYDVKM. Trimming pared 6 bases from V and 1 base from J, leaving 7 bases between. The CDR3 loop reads CASSESSYEQYF. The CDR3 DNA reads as TGTGCCAGCAGCGAGAGTTCCTACGAGCAGTACTTC.

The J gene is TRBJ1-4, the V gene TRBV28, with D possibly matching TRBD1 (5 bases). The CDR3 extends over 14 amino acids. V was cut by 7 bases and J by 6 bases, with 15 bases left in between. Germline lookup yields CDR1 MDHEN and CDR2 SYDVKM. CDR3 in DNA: TGTGCCAGCACCCTTCATGGGGCAGATGAAAAACTGTTTTTT. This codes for CASTLHGADEKLFF.

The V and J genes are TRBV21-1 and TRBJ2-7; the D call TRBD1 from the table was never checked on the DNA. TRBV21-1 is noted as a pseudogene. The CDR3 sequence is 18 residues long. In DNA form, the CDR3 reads TGTGCCAGCAGCAAAGTGGGTTGCGGGCAGGGACAACCTTACGAGCAGTACTTC. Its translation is CASSKVGCGQGQPYEQYF.

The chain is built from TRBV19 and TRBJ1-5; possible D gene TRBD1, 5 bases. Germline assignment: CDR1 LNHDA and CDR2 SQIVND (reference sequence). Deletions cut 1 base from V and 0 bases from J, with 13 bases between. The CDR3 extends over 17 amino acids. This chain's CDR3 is CASSIGQLGVSNQPQHF. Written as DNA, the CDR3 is TGTGCCAGTAGTATAGGACAGTTAGGGGTTAGCAATCAGCCCCAGCATTTT.

DNA for the CDR3: TGTGCCAGCAGTGAATCCCCTTTCAGGGTCCCCCCTGAAGCTTTCTTT. Protein sequence: CASSESPFRVPPEAFF. The rearrangement uses TRBV2 and TRBJ1-1; possibly TRBD1 for D (5 bases). Per germline, CDR1 SNHLY and CDR2 FYNNEI. V was trimmed by 2 bases and J by 6 bases, leaving 19 bases between them. CDR3 length: 16 amino acids.

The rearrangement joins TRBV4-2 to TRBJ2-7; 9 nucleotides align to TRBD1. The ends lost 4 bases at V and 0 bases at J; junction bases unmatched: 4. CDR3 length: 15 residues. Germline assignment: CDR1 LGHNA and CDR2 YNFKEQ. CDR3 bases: TGTGCCAGCAGCCCAGGGGACAGGGCCTCCTACGAGCAGTACTTC. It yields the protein CASSPGDRASYEQYF.

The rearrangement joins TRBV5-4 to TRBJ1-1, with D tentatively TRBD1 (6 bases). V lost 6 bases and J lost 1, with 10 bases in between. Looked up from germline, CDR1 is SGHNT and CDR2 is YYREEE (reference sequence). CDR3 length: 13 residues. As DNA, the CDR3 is TGTGCCAGCACCATAGGGGGGAACACTGAAGCTTTCTTT. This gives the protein CASTIGGNTEAFF.